These 3 T cell receptor beta chains originate from one sample sequenced in a study of CD8+CD57+ T cells in acquired aplastic anemia. CDR3 and TCR beta VDJ profiling relied on genomic DNA as the template. MiXCR was run by TCRdb on the reads, yielding one entry per CDR3 protein. This table has 300,000 or so distinct CDR3 sequences, 45% to 65% appearing once. All sequencing subjects had displayed CD8+CD57+ cell expansion on flow cytometry. The sample was sorted CD4+, CD8+, or CD8+CD57+ T cells (not recorded which) from PBMCs. Source of these receptors: a human donor with aplastic anemia.

This chain connects TRBV7-8 to TRBJ2-1; D may match TRBD1 or TRBD2 (6 bases each). Germline CDR1 is SGHVS and CDR2 is FQNEAQ. CDR3 length equals 17 residues. V dropped 2 bases and J dropped 6 bases, with 20 bases sitting between them. The CDR3 sequence is CASSLFPGAPSRNEQFF. CDR3 bases: TGTGCCAGCAGCTTATTTCCGGGGGCACCGAGTCGCAATGAGCAGTTCTTC. The variable domain in full, with the rest retrieved from reference TRBV7-8 and TRBJ2-1, is GAGVSQSPRYKVAKRGQDVALRCDPISGHVSLFWYQQALGQGPEFLTYFQNEAQLDKSGLPSDRFFAERPEGSVSTLKIQRTQQEDSAVYLCASSLFPGAPSRNEQFFGPGTRLTVL.

The V and J genes are TRBV6-4 and TRBJ2-1; 7 bases are a match to TRBD2. V shed 0 bases and J 8 bases; nucleotides not matched to a gene: 4. The CDR3 totals 14 residues. Germline V lookup: CDR1 MRHNA, CDR2 SNTAGT. Here the CDR3 reads CASSDSTSIDEQFF. As DNA, the CDR3 is TGTGCCAGCAGTGACTCGACTAGCATCGATGAGCAGTTCTTC.

The chain recombines TRBV29-1 with TRBJ2-7; TRBD1 matches 9 bases. CDR3 size: 14 residues. Per germline, CDR1 SQVTM and CDR2 ANQGSEA. The junction had 10 bases not matched to a gene; V was cut back by 8 bases and J by 2 bases. This CDR3 reads CSPRPGQGAYEQYF. CDR3 bases: TGCAGCCCACGGCCGGGACAGGGTGCCTACGAGCAGTACTTC.